Listed below are T cell receptor beta chains from one sample, sequenced in a study of cytomegalovirus exposure and HLA in healthy donors. Sequenced by immunoSEQ multiplex PCR; TCRdb stores in-frame clones only, minus some. Of 55,000 to 65,000 clones in the sample, 80% were seen once. The specimen sequenced was PBMCs. The receptor source for this set is a male donor in good health and CMV-seronegative. CDR3s include the opening cysteine and the closing phenylalanine or tryptophan. D genes are given only for firm matches. Only some rows state a clone size, as once, few, many or a class for expanded clones.

v_call	j_call	cdr3_length	clone_size	d_call	cdr3_nt	cdr3_aa
TRBV6-5	TRBJ2-2	14	-	TRBD1	TGTGCCAGCGGGGACAGGGGGAACACCGGGGAGCTGTTTTTT	CASGDRGNTGELFF
TRBV5-1	TRBJ2-7	13	-	-	TGCGCCAGCAGCTTGGGGGGGGACTACGAGCAGTACTTC	CASSLGGDYEQYF
TRBV7-2	TRBJ1-1	13	-	-	TGTGCCAGCAGCTTATCCCCCAGCACTGAAGCTTTCTTT	CASSLSPSTEAFF
TRBV5-6	TRBJ1-5	15	-	-	TGTGCCAGCAGCTTGGTAGGGGGATCCAATCAGCCCCAGCATTTT	CASSLVGGSNQPQHF
TRBV19	TRBJ1-1	15	once	TRBD1	TGTGCCAGCCATACAGGGGGCGGCCTGAACACTGAAGCTTTCTTT	CASHTGGGLNTEAFF
TRBV5-4	TRBJ2-5	17	-	TRBD2	TGTGCCAGCAACTCCGGGGGGGCTAGCGGCCTACAAGAGACCCAGTACTTC	CASNSGGASGLQETQYF
TRBV19	TRBJ2-5	15	-	-	TGTGCCAGTAGCCCACCTTCAGGGGCAGGGGAGACCCAGTACTTC	CASSPPSGAGETQYF
TRBV30	TRBJ1-3	12	-	-	TGTGCCGAGGCCCGTTCTGGAAACACCATATATTTT	CAEARSGNTIYF
TRBV25-1	TRBJ2-1	15	-	TRBD2	TGTGCCAGCAGTCCCCGGGTAGCGGGCAACAATGAGCAGTTCTTC	CASSPRVAGNNEQFF
TRBV7-6	TRBJ1-4	17	-	-	TGTGCCAGCAGCTTAGGCCAATCCAGGGGTTCAAAGGAAAAACTGTTTTTT	CASSLGQSRGSKEKLFF
TRBV18	TRBJ1-2	17	-	-	TGTGCCAGCTCACCAGATTTTTTCGGGAATGGGGACTATGGCTACACCTTC	CASSPDFFGNGDYGYTF
TRBV18	TRBJ2-7	13	-	TRBD1	TGTGCCAGCTCACTCGACAGGGCGAGCGAGCAGTACTTC	CASSLDRASEQYF
TRBV11-2	TRBJ2-3	16	-	-	TGTGCCAGCAGCTTAGTAAGCGGCAGGTTGGCAGATACGCAGTATTTT	CASSLVSGRLADTQYF
TRBV13	TRBJ2-3	16	-	TRBD2	TGTGCCAGCAGCTTAGGCTTGCGGGGGGGAACAGATACGCAGTATTTT	CASSLGLRGGTDTQYF
TRBV5-1	TRBJ2-5	14	-	-	TGCGCCAGCAGCTTGGGTTTGGGCAAGGAGACCCAGTACTTC	CASSLGLGKETQYF
TRBV14	TRBJ1-2	14	-	-	TGTGCCAGCAGCTTTTTCGCGGGAACCTATGGCTACACCTTC	CASSFFAGTYGYTF
TRBV7-9	TRBJ1-2	14	once	-	TGTGCCAGCAGCTCCACCCCCATCAGGGGAGGCTACACCTTC	CASSSTPIRGGYTF
TRBV5-1	TRBJ2-7	15	-	TRBD1	TGCGCCAGCAGCAAAGGACAGGAGGCTTCCTACGAGCAGTACTTC	CASSKGQEASYEQYF
TRBV29-1	TRBJ1-2	13	-	-	TGCAGCGTTGCTACTTCCTACTCCGTAGGCTACACCTTC	CSVATSYSVGYTF
TRBV30	TRBJ1-4	17	-	TRBD1	TGTGCCTGGAGCGCTATTTTGGGACAGGGGACTAATGAAAAACTGTTTTTT	CAWSAILGQGTNEKLFF
TRBV2	TRBJ1-1	14	-	-	TGTGCCAGCAGAGTGACGGACATGAACACTGAAGCTTTCTTT	CASRVTDMNTEAFF
TRBV6-1	TRBJ2-3	15	-	TRBD2	TGTGCCAGCAGTGAGGAAGCGGGGGGCACAGATACGCAGTATTTT	CASSEEAGGTDTQYF
TRBV4-2	TRBJ1-2	14	few	TRBD1	TGTGCCAGCAGCCAAGTGGCAGGGGGACATGGCTACACCTTC	CASSQVAGGHGYTF
TRBV5-1	TRBJ1-2	16	-	TRBD1	TGCGCCAGCAGCCTAGTTAAGGGACAGGGGAGCTATGGCTACACCTTC	CASSLVKGQGSYGYTF
TRBV7-8	TRBJ2-2	19	-	TRBD2	TGTGCCAGCAGCCCCTCCGGGACTAGCGGGGGGGCGGGCACCGGGGAGCTGTTTTTT	CASSPSGTSGGAGTGELFF
TRBV29-1	TRBJ2-3	16	-	TRBD2	TGCAGCGTTGAAGATTTAAGAGCGGGGGCGCCGGATACGCAGTATTTT	CSVEDLRAGAPDTQYF
TRBV7-6	TRBJ2-1	13	once	-	TGTGCCAGCAGCCTCAGGGGGGCGGATGAGCAGTTCTTC	CASSLRGADEQFF
TRBV2	TRBJ2-5	15	-	TRBD2	TGTGCCAGCAGTGAAGGCGGGGGGGCGGGGGAGACCCAGTACTTC	CASSEGGGAGETQYF
TRBV9	TRBJ1-2	18	-	-	TGTGCCAGCAGCGTAGTATCGGAACAGAGACCAACTAACTATGGCTACACCTTC	CASSVVSEQRPTNYGYTF
TRBV7-2	TRBJ1-1	16	once	-	TGTGCCAGCAGCTTATTCCCGACAGACCAGGGCACTGAAGCTTTCTTT	CASSLFPTDQGTEAFF
TRBV4-3	TRBJ1-2	12	-	TRBD1	TGCGCCAGCAGCCCAGGGGGAGATGGCTACACCTTC	CASSPGGDGYTF
TRBV4-2	TRBJ2-5	14	-	-	TGTGCCAGCAGCCCCCCGGGGGGCGAAGAGACCCAGTACTTC	CASSPPGGEETQYF
TRBV6-5	TRBJ2-3	15	-	TRBD2	TGTGCCAGCGGGACTAGCGGGGCCTACACAGATACGCAGTATTTT	CASGTSGAYTDTQYF
TRBV9	TRBJ1-1	16	-	TRBD1	TGTGCCAGCAGCGTAGGCCCGGCGGGCACAGGGGCTGAAGCTTTCTTT	CASSVGPAGTGAEAFF
TRBV5-5	TRBJ1-1	15	-	TRBD1	TGTGCCAGCAGCCTTACAGGGACAGAAAACACTGAGGCTTTCTTT	CASSLTGTENTEAFF
TRBV2	TRBJ2-7	14	once	TRBD1	TGTGCCAGCAGCTGGGACAGGGGGGGCTACGAGCAGTACTTC	CASSWDRGGYEQYF
TRBV7-9	TRBJ2-3	14	medium-sized	-	TGTGCCGGACAAGCGGCGGGAACTATAGATACGCAGTATTTT	CAGQAAGTIDTQYF
TRBV30	TRBJ2-7	14	-	TRBD1	TGTGCCTGGAGTGACACAGGGGCAAACTACGAGCAGTACTTC	CAWSDTGANYEQYF
TRBV4-2	TRBJ1-4	16	-	-	TGTGCCAGCAGCCACACAACCCAGGCGCTTAATGAAAAACTGTTTTTT	CASSHTTQALNEKLFF
TRBV5-5	TRBJ2-1	13	-	-	TGCGCCAGCAGTTCAGGGTCCTACAATGAGCAGTTCTTC	CASSSGSYNEQFF
TRBV7-2	TRBJ2-1	14	-	TRBD2	TGTGCCAGCAGCTCAAGCGGGGGGGGGTCTGAGCAGTTCTTC	CASSSSGGGSEQFF
TRBV5-4	TRBJ1-2	14	-	-	TGTGCCAGCAGCTTTTCAGGAGGAAGAGATGGCTACACCTTC	CASSFSGGRDGYTF
TRBV11-3	TRBJ1-3	14	-	-	TGTGCCAGCAGCTCACAAGACTCTGGAAACACCATATATTTT	CASSSQDSGNTIYF
TRBV13	TRBJ1-4	14	medium-sized	-	TGTGCCAGCAGCCCACGGGGGTTTAATGAAAAACTGTTTTTT	CASSPRGFNEKLFF
TRBV4-1	TRBJ2-3	17	-	-	TGCGCCAGCAGCCAAGAGGGATGGGAGTCAAGCACAGATACGCAGTATTTT	CASSQEGWESSTDTQYF
TRBV7-9	TRBJ1-2	15	-	TRBD1	TGTGCCAGCAGCCCCGGACAGGTCGCCAACTATGGCTACACCTTC	CASSPGQVANYGYTF
TRBV2	TRBJ2-7	13	-	-	TGTGCCAGCAGTTCGACAGGTCCCCACGAGCAGTACTTC	CASSSTGPHEQYF
TRBV5-1	TRBJ2-1	14	-	-	TGCGCCAGCAGCTCCCAGGGGCCCTGGGATGAGCAGTTCTTC	CASSSQGPWDEQFF
TRBV10-3	TRBJ2-3	15	-	TRBD2	TGTGCCATCAGTGAGTCGGCGGGGGGGGGAGATACGCAGTATTTT	CAISESAGGGDTQYF
TRBV4-3	TRBJ1-2	15	-	-	TGCGCCAGCAGCCAAGCCCTCATCCAGGGGTATGGCTACACCTTC	CASSQALIQGYGYTF
TRBV7-2	TRBJ1-3	16	-	TRBD1	TGTGCCAGCAGCACGGGGACAGGCCTGCGGGGAAACACCATATATTTT	CASSTGTGLRGNTIYF
TRBV19	TRBJ2-7	14	-	-	TGTGCCAGTAGTAGTGGGCGGGGATACTACGAGCAGTACTTC	CASSSGRGYYEQYF
TRBV4-2	TRBJ1-4	19	-	TRBD1	TGTGCCAGCAGCGAAATAACTACTAAACCGGGACAGCTAAATGAAAAACTGTTTTTT	CASSEITTKPGQLNEKLFF
TRBV9	TRBJ2-1	15	-	-	TGTGCCAGCAGCGTGGGCGGGGGCGCTGGTAATGAGCAGTTCTTC	CASSVGGGAGNEQFF
TRBV7-3	TRBJ2-5	15	-	TRBD2	TGTGCCAGCAGCCCCACGGGGGGGGTGATCGAGACCCAGTACTTC	CASSPTGGVIETQYF